Each of the 6 T cell receptor beta chains below was sequenced from the same sample in a study of CD8+ T cells in alopecia areata. Treatment denoted: oral pan-JAK inhibitor, 5-10 mg twice daily. Isolated RNA was reverse transcribed into cDNA used as the sequencing template. Method: immunoSEQ multiplex PCR; TCRdb's copy keeps in-frame clones and lacks some. Of 200,000 to 250,000 clones listed, 64% are singletons. The sequencing used CD4+ T cells sorted from blood, collected at week 4, from a patient treated with tofacitinib. The receptors were gathered from a human donor with alopecia areata.

V and J are TRBV30 and TRBJ2-6; D is uncertain. Trimming took 3 bases from V and 6 from J, leaving 9 bases between them. The CDR3 loop spans 13 amino acids. Germline loops: CDR1 GTSNPN, CDR2 SVGIG (reference sequence). This CDR3 is CAWSGRPANVLTF. The CDR3 DNA follows: TGTGCCTGGAGCGGGCGCCCGGCCAACGTCCTGACTTTC.

This chain connects TRBV2 to TRBJ2-7, with 11 positions matching TRBD2. CDR1 and CDR2 (germline): SNHLY, FYNNEI. J lost 6 bases, V lost 1 base, and 2 bases had no gene match. The CDR3 totals 14 residues. The CDR3 sequence: CASSEELAGAEQYF. CDR3 DNA sequence: TGTGCCAGCAGTGAAGAACTAGCGGGGGCCGAGCAGTACTTC.

V usage is TRBV6-5 and J usage is TRBJ1-5; TRBD1 might be the D (5 bases). Trimming took off 0 bases at V and 7 bases at J, with 13 bases between the two ends. This CDR3 is 15 amino acids long. CDR1 and CDR2 from the germline V gene are MNHEY and SVGAGI. DNA of the CDR3: TGTGCCAGCAGTTACTCGAGGACAAGAGGACAGCCCCAGCATTTT. Its protein product is CASSYSRTRGQPQHF.

This clone was seen a handful of times. The chain is built from TRBV7-2 and TRBJ1-2; D remains unclear. Germline V gives CDR1 SGHTA, CDR2 FQGNSA. The CDR3 extends over 15 amino acids. V was shortened by 1 base and J by 7 bases, with 16 bases between the two germline ends. CDR3 nucleotides: TGTGCCAGCAGCTTAGATGGAGGCGCCGCGAGTGGCTACACCTTC. Protein: CASSLDGGAASGYTF.

This chain links TRBV10-3 with TRBJ2-1, with a tentative D call TRBD2 (6 bases). V lost 4 bases and J 3 bases, leaving 16 bases between the germline ends. This CDR3 is 16 amino acids long. Germline lookup yields CDR1 ENHRY and CDR2 SYGVKD. DNA for the CDR3: TGTGCCATCAGTGGGTCGCGGCGGGGCGACTACAATGAGCAGTTCTTC. It is translated as CAISGSRRGDYNEQFF.

This chain connects TRBV29-1 to TRBJ2-1; D possibly corresponds to TRBD2 (5 bases). V was shortened by 7 bases and J by 3 bases, with 19 bases between the two germline ends. CDR1 is SQVTM and CDR2 is ANQGSEA in the germline V gene. CDR3 length equals 15 residues. The CDR3 sequence: CSGRDSAGVYNEQFF. The CDR3 DNA sequence: TGCAGCGGACGGGATAGCGCGGGTGTCTACAATGAGCAGTTCTTC.